This T cell receptor (beta chain) originates from a study of blood T cell repertoires in COVID-19. Authors' data handling: Amplification of reference gene primers provided the estimated nucleated cell counts. Repertoires were generated with immunoSEQ multiplex PCR, while TCRdb's copy carries only in-frame clones and drops some. The V and J calls and clone size were taken over from that table, and D and trimming were inferred from the DNA. The table lists about 190,000 clones, 70% to 85% of them singletons, with around 16% in the top ten. This clone has a handful of counts. The CDR3 covers 14 residues. V was shortened by 6 bases and J by 0 bases, with 11 bases between the two germline ends. The germline V gene encodes CDR1 MNHEY and CDR2 SVGAGI. Those who participated ranged in age from roughly 18 to 89 years and resided in about 24 US areas. Clinical history reported by participants formed the basis on which cohorts were assigned.

The chain recombines TRBV6-5 with TRBJ1-1, with TRBD1 as a possible D gene (5 bases). The sample consisted of PBMCs or T cells enriched from blood (not recorded which). This receptor was taken from a woman between 50 and 59 years old who had recovered from COVID-19. CDR3 region: CASRPEQVNTEAFF. DNA of the CDR3: TGTGCCAGCAGACCGGAACAGGTGAACACTGAAGCTTTCTTT.